Listed below are T cell receptor beta chains from one sample, sequenced in a study of early T cells in non-severe SARS-CoV-2 infection. TCRdb called the 5' RACE reads again in MiXCR, with one record for every CDR3 protein. The table lists around 99,000 distinct CDR3 sequences, approximately 16% of them singletons. Sequences were derived from whole blood, sampled at baseline. The source of these receptors is an adult who was a healthcare worker with PCR-confirmed SARS-CoV-2 infection or an uninfected control (not recorded which). CDR3s include the opening cysteine and the closing phenylalanine or tryptophan. The D gene is left open where the match is weak. Clone sizes are given selectively: once, few, many, or a class where the clone is expanded.

- | 16 | TRBJ2-2 | - | TRBV4-3 | CASSQDIWFATGELFF | TGCGCCAGCAGCCAAGATATCTGGTTTGCCACCGGGGAGCTGTTTTTT
TRBD1 | 14 | TRBJ2-5 | few | TRBV7-2 | CASSTPTGQETQYF | TGTGCCAGCAGCACCCCGACAGGGCAAGAGACCCAGTACTTC
TRBD2 | 14 | TRBJ2-4 | - | TRBV5-5 | CASTWTSGKNIQYF | TGTGCCAGCACTTGGACTAGCGGGAAAAACATTCAGTACTTC
TRBD2 | 17 | TRBJ2-3 | many | TRBV4-1 | CASSQAIAGGPKDTQYF | TGCGCCAGCAGCCAAGCGATAGCGGGAGGGCCAAAAGATACGCAGTATTTT
- | 12 | TRBJ2-1 | few | TRBV7-8 | CASSLGFFEQFF | TGTGCCAGCAGCTTGGGGTTTTTTGAGCAGTTCTTC
TRBD2 | 13 | TRBJ2-5 | many | TRBV20-1 | CSASPSGVETQYF | TGCAGTGCTAGTCCAAGCGGGGTGGAGACCCAGTACTTC
TRBD2 | 16 | TRBJ2-3 | - | TRBV7-8 | CASSLAPSGAWDTQYF | TGTGCCAGCAGCTTAGCGCCTAGCGGGGCCTGGGATACGCAGTATTTT
TRBD2 | 17 | TRBJ2-1 | many | TRBV4-1 | CASSRNGGGRAGDEQFF | TGCGCCAGCAGCCGCAACGGGGGGGGAAGGGCAGGCGATGAGCAGTTCTTC
TRBD2 | 16 | TRBJ2-3 | - | TRBV24-1 | CATSDVRAGGTDTQYF | TGTGCCACCAGTGACGTCCGAGCGGGAGGCACAGATACGCAGTATTTT
- | 14 | TRBJ1-2 | few | TRBV28 | CASCRQQGGYGYTF | TGTGCCAGCTGCCGACAACAGGGCGGCTATGGCTACACCTTC
- | 16 | TRBJ2-3 | - | TRBV20-1 | CSARDDLRDSTDTQYF | TGCAGTGCTAGAGATGATTTGCGGGATAGCACAGATACGCAGTATTTT
- | 13 | TRBJ2-4 | few | TRBV10-3 | CAITSASQGIQYF | TGTGCCATCACGTCGGCGAGCCAGGGCATTCAGTACTTC
- | 14 | TRBJ2-1 | once | TRBV12-3/TRBV12-4 | CASRLDGSYNEQFF | TGTGCCAGCAGACTAGATGGGTCCTACAATGAGCAGTTCTTC
- | 14 | TRBJ1-2 | - | TRBV7-9 | CASSSQYLSYGYTF | TGTGCCAGCAGCTCCCAATACCTCTCGTATGGCTACACCTTC
- | 12 | TRBJ2-4 | few | TRBV6-2/TRBV6-3 | CASHRDHGIQYF | TGTGCCAGCCACCGGGACCATGGCATTCAGTACTTC
- | 13 | TRBJ2-5 | - | TRBV9 | CASSRRADETQYF | TGTGCCAGCAGCCGGAGGGCGGATGAGACCCAGTACTTC
- | 12 | TRBJ1-2 | many | TRBV20-1 | CSASLQGEGYTF | TGCAGTGCTAGCCTACAGGGAGAGGGCTACACCTTC
- | 16 | TRBJ2-3 | - | TRBV20-1 | CSARERRTALDGQRYF | TGCAGTGCTAGAGAGCGACGGACCGCACTAGACGGTCAACGGTATTTT
- | 16 | TRBJ2-7 | - | TRBV2 | CASSEWLADGTREQYF | TGTGCCAGCAGTGAGTGGCTAGCGGATGGGACACGGGAGCAGTACTTC
- | 12 | TRBJ1-1 | many | TRBV12-3/TRBV12-4 | CASSFWNTEAFF | TGTGCCAGCAGTTTTTGGAACACTGAAGCTTTCTTT
- | 13 | TRBJ2-5 | - | TRBV5-6 | CASSFWGSKTQYF | TGTGCCAGCAGCTTTTGGGGGTCAAAGACCCAGTACTTC
TRBD2 | 14 | TRBJ2-3 | few | TRBV7-3 | CASSAKLALDTQYF | TGTGCCAGCAGCGCAAAACTAGCGCTGGATACGCAGTATTTT
TRBD1 | 14 | TRBJ2-7 | few | TRBV20-1 | CSGTTETGVYEQYF | TGCAGTGGGACCACAGAGACAGGGGTTTACGAGCAGTACTTC
- | 13 | TRBJ2-7 | few | TRBV7-9 | CASSFAVTYEQYF | TGTGCCAGCAGCTTTGCTGTTACCTACGAGCAGTACTTC
TRBD2 | 13 | TRBJ2-1 | - | TRBV20-1 | CSAKIQREFEQFF | TGCAGTGCTAAAATTCAGCGGGAGTTTGAGCAGTTCTTC
TRBD1 | 15 | TRBJ2-1 | - | TRBV19 | CASSVRQGSYNEQFF | TGTGCCAGTAGTGTGAGACAGGGCTCCTACAATGAGCAGTTCTTC
- | 13 | TRBJ2-5 | - | TRBV7-2 | CASSWLAQETQYF | TGTGCCAGCAGTTGGTTAGCCCAAGAGACCCAGTACTTC
TRBD1 | 13 | TRBJ1-2 | - | TRBV12-3/TRBV12-4 | CASTQGARYGYTF | TGTGCCAGCACCCAGGGGGCGCGCTATGGCTACACCTTC
TRBD1 | 15 | TRBJ2-7 | few | TRBV18 | CASSGSGTGVNEQYF | TGTGCCAGCTCAGGATCCGGGACAGGGGTTAACGAGCAGTACTTC
TRBD2 | 15 | TRBJ2-5 | - | TRBV27 | CASTPSGRARETQYF | TGTGCCAGCACACCTAGCGGGAGGGCCCGAGAGACCCAGTACTTC
TRBD1 | 14 | TRBJ2-1 | few | TRBV7-6 | CASSLVDRDNEQFF | TGTGCCAGCAGCTTAGTCGACAGGGACAATGAGCAGTTCTTC
TRBD1 | 13 | TRBJ2-3 | - | TRBV4-1 | CASGQGMTDTQYF | TGCGCCAGTGGACAGGGGATGACAGATACGCAGTATTTT
- | 14 | TRBJ2-3 | - | TRBV6-2/TRBV6-3 | CASTTRTQEDTQYF | TGTGCCAGCACAACTAGAACCCAGGAGGATACGCAGTATTTT
- | 13 | TRBJ2-2 | few | TRBV15 | CATGGLNTGELFF | TGTGCCACCGGGGGCCTAAACACCGGGGAGCTGTTTTTT
- | 13 | TRBJ1-5 | hyperexpanded | TRBV12-3/TRBV12-4 | CASGRSDNQPQHF | TGTGCCAGCGGCCGGTCAGACAATCAGCCCCAGCATTTT
- | 13 | TRBJ1-6 | few | TRBV7-9 | CASSSGTNSPLHF | TGTGCCAGCAGTTCCGGGACAAATTCACCCCTCCACTTT
- | 15 | TRBJ2-1 | - | TRBV7-2 | CASSPSGWYLNEQFF | TGTGCCAGCAGTCCAAGCGGGTGGTATCTCAATGAGCAGTTCTTC
- | 12 | TRBJ2-3 | - | TRBV5-1 | CASSSPSDTQYF | TGCGCCAGCAGCTCGCCCAGTGATACGCAGTATTTT
- | 17 | TRBJ2-6 | few | TRBV6-6 | CASSYSESVARANVLTF | TGTGCCAGCAGTTACTCGGAGTCCGTCGCTAGGGCCAACGTCCTGACTTTC
- | 14 | TRBJ2-7 | - | TRBV30 | CAWSSGSPPYEQYF | TGTGCCTGGAGTTCGGGATCCCCCCCCTACGAGCAGTACTTC
- | 14 | TRBJ2-3 | - | TRBV4-3 | CASSQDVPTDTQYF | TGCGCCAGCAGCCAAGACGTCCCCACAGATACGCAGTATTTT
- | 14 | TRBJ2-1 | - | TRBV12-3/TRBV12-4 | CASSLARSYNEQFF | TGTGCCAGCAGCCTTGCAAGGTCCTACAATGAGCAGTTCTTC
- | 14 | TRBJ2-5 | few | TRBV12-3/TRBV12-4 | CASSYSGGKETQYF | TGTGCCAGCAGTTATAGCGGTGGTAAAGAGACCCAGTACTTC
- | 14 | TRBJ2-7 | few | TRBV20-1 | CSASTGTSYYEQYF | TGCAGTGCTAGCACAGGGACCTCTTATTACGAGCAGTACTTC
- | 15 | TRBJ2-1 | - | TRBV19 | CASTPDRRRYNEQFF | TGTGCCAGTACACCGGACCGCCGCCGTTACAATGAGCAGTTCTTC
- | 11 | TRBJ1-2 | few | TRBV7-9 | CASSSTYGYTF | TGTGCCAGCAGCTCCACCTATGGCTACACCTTC
TRBD1 | 14 | TRBJ2-7 | medium-sized | TRBV11-2 | CASSLAQGAHEQYF | TGTGCCAGCAGCTTAGCACAGGGGGCCCACGAGCAGTACTTC
TRBD1 | 15 | TRBJ2-5 | - | TRBV7-2 | CASSWGQGVMGTQYF | TGTGCCAGCAGCTGGGGACAGGGGGTTATGGGGACCCAGTACTTC
TRBD1 | 15 | TRBJ1-2 | many | TRBV18 | CASSPLSGQGYGYTF | TGTGCCAGCTCACCACTCTCGGGACAGGGCTATGGCTACACCTTC
- | 15 | TRBJ2-5 | - | TRBV5-1 | CASSSLSGLRETQYF | TGCGCCAGCAGCTCCCTCTCGGGACTGCGGGAGACCCAGTACTTC
- | 12 | TRBJ1-1 | - | TRBV12-3/TRBV12-4 | CASSPGVGYAFF | TGTGCCAGCAGCCCCGGGGTTGGGTATGCTTTCTTT
- | 15 | TRBJ2-7 | - | TRBV9 | CASSVEGLPSYEQYF | TGTGCCAGCAGCGTAGAGGGACTTCCCTCCTACGAGCAGTACTTC
- | 18 | TRBJ2-1 | few | TRBV18 | CASSPSVTVSLSYNEQFF | TGTGCCAGCTCACCATCCGTCACGGTGAGTCTCTCCTACAATGAGCAGTTCTTC
TRBD2 | 17 | TRBJ2-7 | - | TRBV28 | CASSFPFSASGSSRQYF | TGTGCCAGCAGTTTTCCATTTTCGGCTAGCGGGAGTTCTCGGCAGTACTTC
TRBD2 | 11 | TRBJ2-7 | - | TRBV28 | CASSWGGEQYF | TGTGCCAGCAGTTGGGGGGGCGAGCAGTACTTC
TRBD1 | 15 | TRBJ1-5 | few | TRBV12-3/TRBV12-4 | CASSQTGGRNQPQHF | TGTGCCAGCAGCCAGACAGGGGGTCGCAATCAGCCCCAGCATTTT
- | 14 | TRBJ2-3 | - | TRBV10-2 | CATRDPTATDTQYF | TGCGCCACTCGGGACCCAACAGCGACAGATACGCAGTATTTT
- | 13 | TRBJ2-7 | - | TRBV6-1 | CASSEMGIYEQYF | TGTGCCAGCAGTGAAATGGGGATCTACGAGCAGTACTTC
- | 13 | TRBJ2-2 | - | TRBV2 | CATLFANTGELFF | TGTGCCACCTTATTCGCGAACACCGGGGAGCTGTTTTTT
- | 12 | TRBJ2-3 | - | TRBV7-2 | CASSLETDTQYF | TGTGCCAGCAGCCTTGAGACAGATACGCAGTATTTT